The 20 T cell receptor beta chains presented below share a single source sample, sequenced in a study of vaccination effects on CD4 cells after COVID-19. Viral peptide pool expansion of antigen-specific CD4+ T cells preceded sequencing in the ViraFEST assay. Isolating CD4+ T cells followed less than 11 days of culture. People in the vaccine group had not been infected with SARS-CoV-2 before, and their nucleocapsid antibodies were negative. These TCRs are of unknown antigen specificity. Here immunoSEQ multiplex PCR was the method, and the copy in TCRdb shows in-frame clones only, minus some. The table includes fewer than 70,000 clones, approximately 80% detected once. The specimen was CD4+ T cells from PBMCs cultured with SARS-CoV-2 spike peptides, collected before COVID-19 vaccination. The receptors originated from a human donor who received a COVID-19 vaccine.

In its sample, this clone was seen a few times. The same CDR3 arises from other DNA sequences in this sample as well. The chain is built from TRBV5-1 and TRBJ2-1, with TRBD1 matching over 8 bases. V gave up 4 bases and J gave up 0 bases; unmatched junction bases: 3. The germline V gene has CDR1 SGHRS and CDR2 YFSETQ. This CDR3 contains 15 residues. CDR3 nucleotides: TGCGCCAGCAGCGGAGGACAGGGCTCCTACAATGAGCAGTTCTTC. Amino acids: CASSGGQGSYNEQFF.

The V and J genes are TRBV5-4 and TRBJ1-6; 7 nucleotides align to TRBD1. Germline CDR1 is SGHNT and CDR2 is YYREEE (reference sequence). The ends lost 4 bases at V and 4 bases at J; junction bases unmatched: 8. The CDR3 loop spans 16 amino acids. In nucleotides, the CDR3 is TGTGCCAGCAGCCGGGAGGGGGCTCAATATAATTCACCCCTCCACTTT. Translating gives CASSREGAQYNSPLHF.

The chain has TRBV18 and TRBJ2-2, with D perhaps being TRBD1 or TRBD2 (5 bases each). Trimming cost V 1 base and J 1 base, with 13 bases left between them. This CDR3 is built from 17 residues. Germline lookup yields CDR1 KGHSH and CDR2 LQKENI. CDR3 region: CASSPLVSGQNTGELFF. The CDR3 DNA is TGTGCCAGCTCACCACTGGTAAGCGGACAGAACACCGGGGAGCTGTTTTTT.

This clone has a single count. J is TRBJ2-5 and V is TRBV28; D is unresolved. Trimming removed 1 base from V and 2 bases from J, with 5 bases in between. CDR1 is MDHEN and CDR2 is SYDVKM in the germline V gene. The CDR3 loop spans 13 amino acids. CDR3 loop: CASSLFQQETQYF. The DNA for the CDR3 is TGTGCCAGCAGTTTATTTCAGCAAGAGACCCAGTACTTC.

The CDR3 sequence is CASSNVAGNTEAFF. In DNA, the CDR3 is TGTGCCAGCAGTAACGTTGCAGGGAACACTGAAGCTTTCTTT. The rearrangement links TRBV6-5 to TRBJ1-1; D gene ambiguous. The CDR3 covers 14 residues. Trimming took 5 bases from V and 1 from J, leaving 11 bases between them. The germline gives CDR1 MNHEY, CDR2 SVGAGI.

This clone was counted a few times. The V call is TRBV9, the J call TRBJ1-3, with TRBD1 matching 11 bases. The V segment lost 3 bases and the J segment 7 bases; nucleotides outside the gene matches: 6. This CDR3 is 15 amino acids long. CDR1 is SGDLS, CDR2 YYNGEE, per germline. In DNA, the CDR3 is TGTGCCAGCAGCGCCCGGGACAGGGGGATGAACACCATATATTTT. It encodes CASSARDRGMNTIYF. The whole variable domain, filled in from reference TRBV9 and TRBJ1-3, reads DSGVTQTPKHLITATGQRVTLRCSPRSGDLSVYWYQQSLDQGLQFLIQYYNGEERAKGNILERFSAQQFPDLHSELNLSSLELGDSALYFCASSARDRGMNTIYFGEGSWLTVV.

This chain joins TRBV6-5 and TRBJ2-7, with D possibly matching TRBD1 (6 bases). CDR1 MNHEY and CDR2 SVGAGI come from the germline V gene. V lost 6 bases and J 2 bases, leaving 14 bases between the germline ends. CDR3 size: 14 residues. The CDR3: CASRFVQGPYEQYV. The CDR3 DNA sequence: TGTGCCAGCAGGTTCGTACAGGGACCCTACGAGCAGTACGTC.

The chain joins TRBV6-6 to TRBJ2-3; D not resolved. V was pared by 1 base and J by 2 bases, with 1 base between. Germline CDR1 MNHNY, CDR2 SVGAGI (reference sequence). This CDR3 spans 12 amino acids. DNA of the CDR3: TGTGCCAGCAGTTACTTCACAGATACGCAGTATTTT. Translated: CASSYFTDTQYF.

V usage is TRBV6-5 and J usage is TRBJ2-7; weak D call: TRBD2 (5 bases). The CDR3 runs to 15 residues. V was cut by 6 bases and J by 0 bases, with 15 bases left in between. Germline V lookup: CDR1 MNHEY, CDR2 SVGAGI. The CDR3 DNA reads TGTGCCAGCAGCCGGGAATGGCAGATCTCCTACGAGCAGTACGTC. It specifies CASSREWQISYEQYV.

The V gene is TRBV24-1, the J gene TRBJ2-3; D remains ambiguous. Trimming took 9 bases from V and 0 from J, leaving 6 bases between them. The CDR3 runs 12 residues. The germline V gene has CDR1 KGHDR and CDR2 SFDVKD. As DNA, the CDR3 is TGTGCCACCTCCGGCAGCACAGATACGCAGTATTTT. Its protein is CATSGSTDTQYF.

The chain joins TRBV10-3 to TRBJ1-5, with D tentatively TRBD1 (5 bases). The CDR3 runs 13 residues. Trimming pared 4 bases from V and 11 bases from J, leaving 15 bases between. The germline V gene has CDR1 ENHRY and CDR2 SYGVKD. The CDR3 here is CAISAAGSRAQHF. The CDR3 DNA follows: TGTGCCATCAGTGCCGCAGGGTCAAGAGCCCAGCATTTT.

The chain joins TRBV30 to TRBJ2-3, with 8 bases fitting TRBD1. The V gene's germline CDR1 is GTSNPN and CDR2 SVGIG (reference sequence). Trimming at V came to 5 bases and at J to 2 bases, leaving 6 bases not matched to a gene. The CDR3 is 14 amino acids. CDR3 sequence: CAWHRQGITDTQYF. Here the CDR3 DNA reads TGTGCCTGGCATAGACAGGGGATCACAGATACGCAGTATTTT.

The rearrangement links TRBV2 to TRBJ2-3; D is possibly TRBD1 (6 bases). This CDR3 comprises 16 residues. Germline V gene sequence: CDR1 SNHLY, CDR2 FYNNEI. Trimming left V 5 bases short and J 3 bases short, with 18 bases between. In DNA, the CDR3 is TGTGCCAGCAGTCAACAGTACAGGGCTAGGACAGATACGCAGTATTTT. Its protein is CASSQQYRARTDTQYF.

This clone turned up a few times. V gene TRBV5-6 combines with J gene TRBJ1-4, with 7 bases that match TRBD1. The CDR3 totals 15 residues. Germline loops: CDR1 SGHDT, CDR2 YYEEEE. J lost 7 bases, V lost 3 bases, and 9 bases had no gene match. DNA for the CDR3: TGTGCCAGCAGCTCTTATACCAGGGGGTCTGAAAAACTGTTTTTT. Residues: CASSSYTRGSEKLFF. Based on the CDR3 plus reference TRBV5-6 and TRBJ1-4, the full variable domain is DAGVTQSPTHLIKTRGQQVTLRCSPKSGHDTVSWYQQALGQGPQFIFQYYEEEERQRGNFPDRFSGHQFPNYSSELNVNALLLGDSALYLCASSSYTRGSEKLFFGSGTQLSVL.

The J gene is TRBJ2-6, the V gene TRBV3-1 (or the pseudogene TRBV3-2); D perhaps matches TRBD1 (6 bases). The CDR3 covers 15 residues. Germline V gene data show CDR1 as LGHDT and CDR2 as YNNKEL (reference sequence). V was cut by 4 bases and J by 1 base, with 8 bases left in between. This chain's CDR3 is CASSRQGSGANVLTF. The CDR3 bases are TGTGCCAGCAGCCGGCAGGGGTCTGGGGCCAACGTCCTGACTTTC.

V usage is TRBV9 and J usage is TRBJ2-3; D may be TRBD2 (7 bases). Germline V lookup: CDR1 SGDLS, CDR2 YYNGEE. The CDR3 has 15 amino acids. Trimming removed 3 bases from V and 5 bases from J, with 16 bases in between. The DNA of the CDR3 is TGTGCCAGCAGCGCCCTGGGGGGGCCGGGAGATACGCAGTATTTT. The encoded protein is CASSALGGPGDTQYF.

This clone has only a few counts. The chain links TRBV7-2 to TRBJ1-1, with 9 bases identical to TRBD1. From germline, CDR1 is SGHTA and CDR2 FQGNSA. The CDR3 spans 13 residues. V shed 5 bases, J shed 6 bases, and the junction held 4 bases outside the gene matches. CDR3 in amino acids: CASSQRQGAEAFF. CDR3 in DNA: TGTGCCAGCAGCCAGAGACAGGGGGCTGAAGCTTTCTTT.

This chain links TRBV5-1 with TRBJ1-1, with 7 positions matching TRBD1. This CDR3 spans 15 amino acids. Looked up from germline, CDR1 is SGHRS and CDR2 is YFSETQ. V gave up 4 bases and J gave up 3 bases; unmatched junction bases: 9. Here the CDR3 DNA reads TGCGCCAGCAGCACCGTAGGGGGCGCGGACACTGAAGCTTTCTTT. This sequence encodes CASSTVGGADTEAFF.

This clone turned up a few times. Here the CDR3 DNA reads TGTGCCTGCAGGGGGCGGATTGAAGCTTTCTTT. The encoded protein is CACRGRIEAFF. The chain joins TRBV30 to TRBJ1-1, with 8 bases lining up with TRBD1. V lost 6 bases and J lost 7; bases outside the gene matches: 4. This CDR3 region has 11 residues. The V gene's germline CDR1 is GTSNPN and CDR2 SVGIG (reference sequence).

The chain links TRBV6-1 to TRBJ2-3; D might be TRBD2 (5 bases). This CDR3 is 14 amino acids long. CDR1 and CDR2 from the germline V gene are MNHNS and SASEGT. V lost 3 bases, J lost 0 bases, and 7 bases lay in between. This CDR3 reads CASSDRLSTDTQYF. Here the CDR3 DNA reads TGTGCCAGCAGTGACAGACTAAGCACAGATACGCAGTATTTT.